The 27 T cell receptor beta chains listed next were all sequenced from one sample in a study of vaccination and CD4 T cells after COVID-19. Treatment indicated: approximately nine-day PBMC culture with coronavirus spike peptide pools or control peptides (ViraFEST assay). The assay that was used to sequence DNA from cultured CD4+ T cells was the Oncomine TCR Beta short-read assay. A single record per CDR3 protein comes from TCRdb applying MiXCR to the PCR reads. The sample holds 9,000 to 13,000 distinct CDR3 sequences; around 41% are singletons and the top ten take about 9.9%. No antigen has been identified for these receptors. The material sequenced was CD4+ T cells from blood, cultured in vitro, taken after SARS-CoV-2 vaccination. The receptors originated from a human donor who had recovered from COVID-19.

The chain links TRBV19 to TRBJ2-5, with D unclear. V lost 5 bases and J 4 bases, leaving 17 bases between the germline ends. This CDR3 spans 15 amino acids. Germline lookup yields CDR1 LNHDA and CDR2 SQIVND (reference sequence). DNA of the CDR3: TGTGCCAGTAGTCCAAGATCGGGCTCGGGAGAGACCCAGTACTTC. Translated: CASSPRSGSGETQYF.

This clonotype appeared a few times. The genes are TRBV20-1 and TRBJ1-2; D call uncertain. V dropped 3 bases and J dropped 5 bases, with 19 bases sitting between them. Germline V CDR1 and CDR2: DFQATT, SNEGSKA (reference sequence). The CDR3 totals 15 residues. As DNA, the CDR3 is TGCAGTGCTAGGGATGGGTGGCAGTACTCTTATGGCTACACCTTC. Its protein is CSARDGWQYSYGYTF.

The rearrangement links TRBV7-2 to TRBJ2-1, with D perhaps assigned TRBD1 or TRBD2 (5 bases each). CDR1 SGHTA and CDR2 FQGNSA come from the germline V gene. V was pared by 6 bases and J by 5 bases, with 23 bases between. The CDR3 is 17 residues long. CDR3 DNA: TGTGCCAGCAGTCCTACGTGGGGGACCCCATTGGACAATGAGCAGTTCTTC. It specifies CASSPTWGTPLDNEQFF.

The CDR3 is CASSLPSMARFTGANVLTF. Here the CDR3 DNA reads TGTGCCAGCAGCCTCCCTTCAATGGCTAGGTTCACTGGGGCCAACGTCCTGACTTTC. The rearrangement uses TRBV6-2 or TRBV6-3 and TRBJ2-6; D gene uncertain. With 6 bases removed from V and 2 bases from J, the gap between germline ends came to 23 bases. The CDR3 totals 19 residues. CDR1 is MNHEY, CDR2 SVGEGT, per germline.

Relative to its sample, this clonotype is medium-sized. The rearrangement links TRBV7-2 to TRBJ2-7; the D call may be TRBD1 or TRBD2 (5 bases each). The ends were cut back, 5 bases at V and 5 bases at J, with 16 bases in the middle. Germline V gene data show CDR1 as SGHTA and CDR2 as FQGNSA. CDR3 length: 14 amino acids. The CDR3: CASSPGPVNHEQYF. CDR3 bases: TGTGCCAGCAGCCCGGGACCCGTCAACCACGAGCAGTACTTC.

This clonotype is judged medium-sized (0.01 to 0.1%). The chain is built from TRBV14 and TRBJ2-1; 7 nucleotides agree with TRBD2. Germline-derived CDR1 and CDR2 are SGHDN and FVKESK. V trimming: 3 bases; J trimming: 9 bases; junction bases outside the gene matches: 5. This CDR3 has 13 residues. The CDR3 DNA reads TGTGCCAGCAGCCAGGGAAGGGAGGGTGAGCAGTTCTTC. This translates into CASSQGREGEQFF. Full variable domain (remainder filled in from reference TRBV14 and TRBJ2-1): EAGVTQFPSHSVIEKGQTVTLRCDPISGHDNLYWYRRVMGKEIKFLLHFVKESKQDESGMPNNRFLAERTGGTYSTLKVQPAELEDSGVYFCASSQGREGEQFFGPGTRLTVL.

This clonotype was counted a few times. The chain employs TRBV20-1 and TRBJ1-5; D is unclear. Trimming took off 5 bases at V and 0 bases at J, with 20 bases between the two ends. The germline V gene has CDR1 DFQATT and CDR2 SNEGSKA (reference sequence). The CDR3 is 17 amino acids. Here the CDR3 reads CSAPQQFGPNSNQPQHF. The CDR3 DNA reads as TGCAGTGCTCCCCAGCAATTCGGGCCAAATAGCAATCAGCCCCAGCATTTT.

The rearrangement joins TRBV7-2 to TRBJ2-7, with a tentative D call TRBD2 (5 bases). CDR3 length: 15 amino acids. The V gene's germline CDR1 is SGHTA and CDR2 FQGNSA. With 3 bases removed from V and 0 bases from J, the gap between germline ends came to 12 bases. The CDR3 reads CASSFRRTSSYEQYF. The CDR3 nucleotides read TGTGCCAGCAGCTTTCGCAGAACTAGCTCCTACGAGCAGTACTTC.

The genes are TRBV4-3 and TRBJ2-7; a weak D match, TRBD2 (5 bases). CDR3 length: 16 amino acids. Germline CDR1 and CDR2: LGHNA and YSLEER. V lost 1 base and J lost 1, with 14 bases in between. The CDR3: CASSQGVFRGSYEQYF. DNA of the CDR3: TGCGCCAGCAGCCAAGGGGTCTTTCGGGGATCCTACGAGCAGTACTTC.

This chain's CDR3 is CASSPGQGNEKLFF. The CDR3, as DNA: TGCGCCAGCAGCCCAGGACAGGGTAATGAAAAACTGTTTTTT. The chain recombines TRBV4-3 with TRBJ1-4; 8 bases are a match to TRBD1. J gave up 4 bases and V 4 bases, and 2 bases lay outside the gene matches. This CDR3 spans 14 amino acids. Germline V gene lookup returns CDR1 LGHNA and CDR2 YSLEER.

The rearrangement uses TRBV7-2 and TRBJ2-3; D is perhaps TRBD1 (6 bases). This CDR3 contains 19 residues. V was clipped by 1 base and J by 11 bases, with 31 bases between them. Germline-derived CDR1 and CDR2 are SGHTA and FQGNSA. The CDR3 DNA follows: TGTGCCAGCAGCTTAGGGGGACATATCCCGGGAAGCTTGACTGGGGAGCAGTATTTT. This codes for CASSLGGHIPGSLTGEQYF.

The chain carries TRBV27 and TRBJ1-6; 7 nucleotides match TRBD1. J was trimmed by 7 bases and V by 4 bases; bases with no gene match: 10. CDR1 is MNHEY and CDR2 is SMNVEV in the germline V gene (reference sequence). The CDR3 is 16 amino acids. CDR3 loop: CASSSPDRIRNSPLHF. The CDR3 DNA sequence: TGTGCCAGCAGTTCCCCGGACAGGATAAGAAATTCACCCCTCCACTTT.

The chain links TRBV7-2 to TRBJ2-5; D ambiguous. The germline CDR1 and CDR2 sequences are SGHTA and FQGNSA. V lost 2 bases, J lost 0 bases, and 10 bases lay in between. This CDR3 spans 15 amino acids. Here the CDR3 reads CASSLIQPHQETQYF. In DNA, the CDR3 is TGTGCCAGCAGCTTAATCCAACCCCACCAAGAGACCCAGTACTTC.

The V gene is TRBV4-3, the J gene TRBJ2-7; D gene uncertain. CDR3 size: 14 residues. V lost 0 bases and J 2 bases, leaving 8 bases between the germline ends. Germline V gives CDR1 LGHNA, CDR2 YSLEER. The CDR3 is CASSQDRNTYEQYF. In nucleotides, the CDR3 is TGCGCCAGCAGCCAAGACAGGAATACCTACGAGCAGTACTTC.

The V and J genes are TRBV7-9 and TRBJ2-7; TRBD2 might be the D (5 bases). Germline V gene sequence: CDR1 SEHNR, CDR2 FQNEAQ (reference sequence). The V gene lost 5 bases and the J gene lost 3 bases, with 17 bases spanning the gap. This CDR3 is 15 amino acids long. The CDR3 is CASSSRGLEVYEQYF. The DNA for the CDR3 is TGTGCCAGCAGCAGCCGCGGGCTAGAGGTCTACGAGCAGTACTTC.

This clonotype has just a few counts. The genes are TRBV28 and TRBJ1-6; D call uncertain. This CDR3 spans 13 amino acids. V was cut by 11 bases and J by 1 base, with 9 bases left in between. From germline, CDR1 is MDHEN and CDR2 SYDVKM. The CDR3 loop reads CAGGRSYNSPLHF. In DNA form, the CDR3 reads TGTGCCGGCGGTCGATCCTATAATTCACCCCTCCACTTT.

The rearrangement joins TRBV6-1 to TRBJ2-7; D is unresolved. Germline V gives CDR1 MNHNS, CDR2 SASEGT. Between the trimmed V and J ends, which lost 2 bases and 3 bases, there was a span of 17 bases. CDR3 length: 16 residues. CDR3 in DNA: TGTGCCAGCAGTGAACCAGTAGGGTCCGTCTTCTACGAGCAGTACTTC. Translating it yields CASSEPVGSVFYEQYF.

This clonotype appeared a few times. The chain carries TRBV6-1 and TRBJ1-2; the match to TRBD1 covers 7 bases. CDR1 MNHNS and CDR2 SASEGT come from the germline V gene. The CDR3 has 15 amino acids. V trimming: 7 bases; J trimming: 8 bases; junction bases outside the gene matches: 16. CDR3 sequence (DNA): TGTGCCAGCAAGGGAGGACAGGAGTGGGCAATAGGCTACACCTTC. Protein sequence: CASKGGQEWAIGYTF.

The CDR3 DNA sequence: TGTGCCAGTAGTATAGGGGGGACAGGGGGCGCGTCCCAGCATTTT. Translation gives CASSIGGTGGASQHF. The chain carries TRBV19 and TRBJ1-5; 12 bases fit TRBD1. Germline V gene sequence: CDR1 LNHDA, CDR2 SQIVND (reference sequence). V was pared by 1 base and J by 11 bases, with 6 bases of the junction left unmatched. This CDR3 region has 15 residues.

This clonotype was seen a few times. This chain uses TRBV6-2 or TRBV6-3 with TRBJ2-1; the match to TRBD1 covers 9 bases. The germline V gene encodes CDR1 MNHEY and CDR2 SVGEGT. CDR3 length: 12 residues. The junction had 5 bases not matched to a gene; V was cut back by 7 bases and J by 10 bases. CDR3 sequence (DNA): TGTGCCAGCAACACAGGGGGCCTGGAGCAGTTCTTC. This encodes CASNTGGLEQFF.

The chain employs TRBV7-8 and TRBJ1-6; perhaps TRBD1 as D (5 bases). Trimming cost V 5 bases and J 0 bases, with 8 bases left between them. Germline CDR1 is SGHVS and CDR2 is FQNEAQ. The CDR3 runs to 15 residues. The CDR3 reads CASSEGSSYNSPLHF. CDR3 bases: TGTGCCAGCAGCGAGGGGAGCTCCTATAATTCACCCCTCCACTTT. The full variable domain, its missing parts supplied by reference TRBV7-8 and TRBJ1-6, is GAGVSQSPRYKVAKRGQDVALRCDPISGHVSLFWYQQALGQGPEFLTYFQNEAQLDKSGLPSDRFFAERPEGSVSTLKIQRTQQEDSAVYLCASSEGSSYNSPLHFGNGTRLTVT.

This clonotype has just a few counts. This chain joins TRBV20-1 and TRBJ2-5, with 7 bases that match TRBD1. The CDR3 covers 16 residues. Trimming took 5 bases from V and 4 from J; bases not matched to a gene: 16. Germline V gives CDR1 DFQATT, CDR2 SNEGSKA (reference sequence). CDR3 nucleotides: TGCAGTGCTGCCGGGACCGCTCTCCCAGGGGGAGAGACCCAGTACTTC. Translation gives CSAAGTALPGGETQYF.

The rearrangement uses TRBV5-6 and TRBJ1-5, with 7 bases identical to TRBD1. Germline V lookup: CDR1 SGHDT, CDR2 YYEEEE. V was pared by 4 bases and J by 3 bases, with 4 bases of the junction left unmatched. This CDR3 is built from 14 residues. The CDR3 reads CASSVQGLNQPQHF. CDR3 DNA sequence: TGTGCCAGCAGCGTACAGGGGCTCAATCAGCCCCAGCATTTT.

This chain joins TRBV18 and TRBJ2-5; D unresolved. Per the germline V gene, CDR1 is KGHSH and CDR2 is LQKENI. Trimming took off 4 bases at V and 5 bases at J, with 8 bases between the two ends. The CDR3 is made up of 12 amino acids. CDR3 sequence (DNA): TGTGCCAGCTCACTGACCCTCGAGACCCAGTACTTC. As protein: CASSLTLETQYF. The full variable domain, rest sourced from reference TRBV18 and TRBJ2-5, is NAGVMQNPRHLVRRRGQEARLRCSPMKGHSHVYWYRQLPEEGLKFMVYLQKENIIDESGMPKERFSAEFPKEGPSILRIQQVVRGDSAAYFCASSLTLETQYFGPGTRLLVL.

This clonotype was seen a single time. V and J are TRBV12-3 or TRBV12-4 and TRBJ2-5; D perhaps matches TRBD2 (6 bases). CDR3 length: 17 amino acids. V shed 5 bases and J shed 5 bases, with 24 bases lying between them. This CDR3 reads CASSPPGGVGVKETQYF. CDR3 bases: TGTGCCAGCAGTCCCCCCGGGGGAGTTGGCGTCAAGGAGACCCAGTACTTC.

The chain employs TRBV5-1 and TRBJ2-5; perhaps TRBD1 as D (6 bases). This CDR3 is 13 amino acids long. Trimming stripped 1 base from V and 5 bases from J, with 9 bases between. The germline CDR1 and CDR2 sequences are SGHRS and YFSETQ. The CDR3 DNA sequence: TGCGCCAGCAGCTTGACAGGGCGGGAGACCCAGTACTTC. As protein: CASSLTGRETQYF.

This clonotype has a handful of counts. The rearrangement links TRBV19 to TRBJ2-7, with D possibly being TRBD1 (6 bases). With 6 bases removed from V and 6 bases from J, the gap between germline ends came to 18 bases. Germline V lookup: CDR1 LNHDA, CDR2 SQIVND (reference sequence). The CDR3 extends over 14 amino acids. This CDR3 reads CASRGAALTGEQYF. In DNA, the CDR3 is TGTGCCAGTAGGGGGGCCGCACTAACTGGCGAGCAGTACTTC. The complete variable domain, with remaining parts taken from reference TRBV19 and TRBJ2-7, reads DGGITQSPKYLFRKEGQNVTLSCEQNLNHDAMYWYRQDPGQGLRLIYYSQIVNDFQKGDIAEGYSVSREKKESFPLTVTSAQKNPTAFYLCASRGAALTGEQYFGPGTRLTVT.